The present T cell receptor beta chain was sequenced within a study of regulatory T cells in long-lasting Graves disease. Library construction for TCR beta used iRepertoire HTBI primers and Arm-PCR of CDR3 regions. Each CDR3 protein is one row after TCRdb ran MiXCR on the multiplex PCR reads. The sample consists of under 450,000 distinct CDR3 sequences, roughly 25% of them appearing once. Time point in this sample: persistent/refractory GD, antithyroid drugs over 5 years with positive TRAb. PBMCs were the source of the RNA used for TCR sequencing. Germline assignment: CDR1 SEHNR and CDR2 FQNEAQ (reference sequence). Trimming shortened V by 4 bases and J by 2 bases, and 12 bases separated the two germline ends. The CDR3 length is 15 residues.

The rearrangement uses TRBV7-9 and TRBJ1-5, with D unclear. The sequence came from a middle-aged woman with Graves disease. The specimen comprised peripheral blood mononuclear cells (PBMCs), sampled when the disease was refractory, from a patient treated with antithyroid drugs. CDR3 DNA sequence: TGTGCCAGCAGCTCCCTTCACGGAGGCAATCAGCCCCAGCATTTT. This gives the protein CASSSLHGGNQPQHF.